Listed below are T cell receptor beta chains from one sample, sequenced in a study of radiation and T cells in renal cell carcinoma. Using immunoSEQ multiplex PCR, the repertoire was profiled, and TCRdb retains in-frame clones only, with some absent. The sample includes approximately 83,000 clones, 85% seen only once; the top ten take roughly 8.8%. The sample here was blood, taken from a patient whose treatment included radiotherapy and nephrectomy. The receptors here all came from a man aged 50 to 59 with renal cell carcinoma. CDR3s include the opening cysteine and the closing phenylalanine or tryptophan. A D gene is named only where the DNA matches it firmly. Where a row states a size, it is once, few, many or the class of an expanded clone; other rows omit it.

TRBJ2-1	TRBD2	NA	TRBV27	14	TGTGCCAGCAGGGGATTAAGCGGGGACAATGAGCAGTTCTTC	CASRGLSGDNEQFF
TRBJ2-7	TRBD2	many	TRBV29-1	13	TGCAGCGTTGCTGCGGGAGGGGACTACGAGCAGTACTTC	CSVAAGGDYEQYF
TRBJ2-7	TRBD1	NA	TRBV4-1	15	TGCGCCAGCAGCTACCGGGACAGGGTCACCTACGAGCAGTACTTC	CASSYRDRVTYEQYF
TRBJ1-2	NA	NA	TRBV6-5	13	TGTGCCAGCAGAACGGACAGCAACTATGGCTACACCTTC	CASRTDSNYGYTF
TRBJ2-1	NA	NA	TRBV5-1	13	TGCGCCAGCAGCTTTCTAGGGAGGAATGAGCAGTTCTTC	CASSFLGRNEQFF
TRBJ1-1	TRBD1	NA	TRBV30	15	TGTGCCTGGAGTGGGCCCCGGACAGGGAACACTGAAGCTTTCTTT	CAWSGPRTGNTEAFF
TRBJ2-3	NA	NA	TRBV7-2	15	TGTGCCAGCAGCCTACAACTTTCTAGCACAGATACGCAGTATTTT	CASSLQLSSTDTQYF
TRBJ1-1	NA	NA	TRBV18	15	TGTGCCAGCTCACCTACGACAGCAATGAACACTGAAGCTTTCTTT	CASSPTTAMNTEAFF
TRBJ2-7	NA	NA	TRBV25-1	13	TGTGCCAGCAGTGTTGGAGGGCTATGGGAGCAGTACTTC	CASSVGGLWEQYF
TRBJ2-1	NA	NA	TRBV7-6	14	TGTGCCAGCAGCTTAGCGCCTAGTAGGAATGAGCAGTTCTTC	CASSLAPSRNEQFF
TRBJ2-7	NA	medium-sized	TRBV9	15	TGTGCCAGCAGCGCAACCGGGGACGGCTCCTACGAGCAGTACTTC	CASSATGDGSYEQYF
TRBJ1-1	NA	few	TRBV30	15	TGTGCCTGGAGTGATTGGCAAAGGACGAACACTGAAGCTTTCTTT	CAWSDWQRTNTEAFF
TRBJ1-5	NA	NA	TRBV30	13	TGTGCCTGGAGTGAGGGGAACAATCAGCCCCAGCATTTT	CAWSEGNNQPQHF
TRBJ1-1	NA	few	TRBV4-1	13	TGCGCCAGCAGCCAAGTGGTAGACGCTGAAGCTTTCTTT	CASSQVVDAEAFF
TRBJ2-1	TRBD1	NA	TRBV6-5	13	TGTGCCAGCAGCCCGGACAGGGTCAATGAGCAGTTCTTC	CASSPDRVNEQFF
TRBJ2-7	TRBD1	NA	TRBV5-1	12	TGCGCCAGCAGCTGGGACAGAAACGAGCAGTACTTC	CASSWDRNEQYF
TRBJ2-2	NA	NA	TRBV19	13	TGTGCCAGTGTAACCGCGAACACCGGGGAGCTGTTTTTT	CASVTANTGELFF
TRBJ2-5	TRBD2	NA	TRBV5-4	17	TGTGCCAGCAGCGACGCTAGGCTAGCGGCCGGCGGGGAGACCCAGTACTTC	CASSDARLAAGGETQYF
TRBJ2-7	TRBD1	NA	TRBV5-1	13	TGCGCCAGCAGCTTATCACAGGGGAACGAGCAGTACTTC	CASSLSQGNEQYF
TRBJ2-7	TRBD1	NA	TRBV13	14	TGTGCCAGCAGCGGTCCAGGGGGCTCCTACGAGCAGTACTTC	CASSGPGGSYEQYF
TRBJ1-3	NA	NA	TRBV5-1	17	TGCGCCAGCAGCTTGGCCGGGGGGGGCCCGCCTGGAAACACCATATATTTT	CASSLAGGGPPGNTIYF
TRBJ2-7	TRBD2	NA	TRBV2	15	TGTGCCAGCAGTTCCGGACTAGCGGTAACCTACGAGCAGTACTTC	CASSSGLAVTYEQYF
TRBJ1-1	TRBD1	NA	TRBV5-1	15	TGCGCCAGCAGCGACACAGGGGGCAGTGTCACTGAAGCTTTCTTT	CASSDTGGSVTEAFF
TRBJ1-1	NA	NA	TRBV7-2	15	TGTGCCAGCAGCTTAGGATACAGGATGAACACTGAAGCTTTCTTT	CASSLGYRMNTEAFF
TRBJ2-2	TRBD1	NA	TRBV5-1	16	TGCGCCAGCAGCGCCCACCGGACAGGGGGCACCGGGGAGCTGTTTTTT	CASSAHRTGGTGELFF
TRBJ2-7	TRBD1	NA	TRBV7-2	14	TGTGCCAGCAGCCAACAGGGGGCTTCGGGTGAGCAGTACTTC	CASSQQGASGEQYF
TRBJ1-5	NA	few	TRBV30	13	TGTGCCTGGAGTGTAGGAGGGGAGCAGCCCCAGCATTTT	CAWSVGGEQPQHF
TRBJ1-1	TRBD1	NA	TRBV7-8	16	TGTGCCAGCAGCTTAGGGGCAGGGGGCGCGGTCACTGAAGCTTTCTTT	CASSLGAGGAVTEAFF
TRBJ1-6	TRBD1	NA	TRBV4-2	16	TGTGCCAGCAGCCAAACGTTGGTCAGGGGGCCTTCACCCCTCCACTTT	CASSQTLVRGPSPLHF
TRBJ2-7	TRBD2	NA	TRBV7-9	15	TGTGCCAGCAGCCCGCTGACTAGCGGAAACTACGAGCAGTACTTC	CASSPLTSGNYEQYF
TRBJ1-3	NA	NA	TRBV11-1	15	TGTGCCAGCAGCTCACCCGGACACTCTGGAAACACCATATATTTT	CASSSPGHSGNTIYF
TRBJ2-3	NA	once	TRBV7-2	16	TGTGCCAGCAGCTTAGTAGGGGGTGGGATCACAGATACGCAGTATTTT	CASSLVGGGITDTQYF
TRBJ1-2	TRBD1	once	TRBV18	16	TGTGCCAGCTCACCATTCAACAGGGGAGGGACGGATGGCTACACCTTC	CASSPFNRGGTDGYTF
TRBJ2-7	NA	NA	TRBV5-4	15	TGTGCCAGCAGCTTGGATGGCAGGCTGGCCTACGAGCAGTACTTC	CASSLDGRLAYEQYF
TRBJ2-7	NA	once	TRBV13	17	TGTGCCAGCAGCCGCGGACGGCAGGGGGGAACGAGGAACGAGCAGTACTTC	CASSRGRQGGTRNEQYF
TRBJ2-1	TRBD1	once	TRBV7-9	13	TGTGCCAGCAGCAGGACAGGGAACGAGGGGCAGTTCTTC	CASSRTGNEGQFF
TRBJ2-1	NA	NA	TRBV27	15	TGTGCCAGCAGTTTTTCTGTTTACGCTGGAAGTGAGCAGTTCTTC	CASSFSVYAGSEQFF
TRBJ1-1	NA	few	TRBV7-9	13	TGTGCCAGCACTACTGGGGTAGAGGCTGAAGCTTTCTTT	CASTTGVEAEAFF
TRBJ1-2	NA	few	TRBV4-1	15	TGCGCCAGCAGCCAACCCGCAGAAGGATCGTATGGCTACACCTTC	CASSQPAEGSYGYTF
TRBJ2-3	NA	NA	TRBV2	15	TGTGCCAGCAGTGAAGTCGGTACTGGCACAGATACGCAGTATTTT	CASSEVGTGTDTQYF
TRBJ1-2	TRBD1	NA	TRBV29-1	12	TGCAGCGCAGGACAGGGAGACTATGGCTACACCTTC	CSAGQGDYGYTF
TRBJ1-5	NA	NA	TRBV28	14	TGTGCCAGCAGAATTCGACAGTTCAATCAGCCCCAGCATTTT	CASRIRQFNQPQHF
TRBJ2-7	TRBD2	NA	TRBV5-5	18	TGTGCCAGCAGCTTAGGACCCCATACGGGACTAGCTTTCTACGAGCAGTACTTC	CASSLGPHTGLAFYEQYF
TRBJ1-6	TRBD1	NA	TRBV10-3	14	TGTGCCATCGGACAGGGGGAAAATAATTCACCCCTCCACTTT	CAIGQGENNSPLHF
TRBJ2-3	TRBD2	once	TRBV2	15	TGTGCCAGCAGCGAACTAGCGGGGGGGCTGGATACGCAGTATTTT	CASSELAGGLDTQYF
TRBJ2-2	TRBD1	NA	TRBV7-9	16	TGTGCCAGCAGCTTCGGGACAGGGGGGAACACCGGGGAGCTGTTTTTT	CASSFGTGGNTGELFF
TRBJ1-4	NA	many	TRBV6-6	15	TGTGCCAGCAGGGGATCGACAGGACCCTCGGAAAAACTGTTTTTT	CASRGSTGPSEKLFF
TRBJ1-2	TRBD1	few	TRBV18	15	TGTGCCAGCTCACCACCCGTTAACAGGGGCTATGGCTACACCTTC	CASSPPVNRGYGYTF
TRBJ2-1	NA	NA	TRBV7-6	16	TGTGCCAGCAGCTTAGCGTGGGTAGCCTCCTACAATGAGCAGTTCTTC	CASSLAWVASYNEQFF